Following are 22 T cell receptor beta chains from one sample sequenced in a study of cytomegalovirus exposure and HLA in healthy donors (dated by TCRdb to the late 2010s). The method was the immunoSEQ multiplex PCR assay. The multiplex PCR relied on a mix of 60 forward primers for TCR Vbeta segments and 13 reverse primers for TCR Jbeta segments. In its TCRdb copy, this immuneACCESS table keeps in-frame sequences only and misses some clones. Where compared with another copy, unresolved V genes explain less than half of these, and the others have no known cause. This sample has over 150,000 clones in its table, and over 65% of those were observed once. The leading ten clones occupy 2.1% of the sample. Source material: PBMCs. These TCRs come from a man younger than 40 in good health and CMV-seronegative.

This chain links TRBV9 with TRBJ2-7, with a tentative D call TRBD1 (6 bases). In germline, CDR1 is SGDLS, CDR2 YYNGEE. V gave up 4 bases and J gave up 7 bases, with 12 bases separating them. The CDR3 length is 12 residues. The DNA for the CDR3 is TGTGCCAGCAGCACACGCACAGGGGAGCAGTACTTC. The encoded protein is CASSTRTGEQYF.

The chain has TRBV7-6 and TRBJ1-2; the match to TRBD1 covers 8 bases. CDR3 length: 14 amino acids. Looked up from germline, CDR1 is SGHVS and CDR2 is FNYEAQ. With 1 base clipped from V and 7 bases from J, the junction kept 5 bases outside the gene matches. For the CDR3, the DNA is TGTGCCAGCAGCTTAGGCAGGGGGCAGGTTGGCTACACCTTC. It yields the protein CASSLGRGQVGYTF. Full variable domain (outside the CDR3, taken from reference TRBV7-6 and TRBJ1-2): GAGVSQSPRYKVTKRGQDVALRCDPISGHVSLYWYRQALGQGPEFLTYFNYEAQQDKSGLPNDRFSAERPEGSISTLTIQRTEQRDSAMYRCASSLGRGQVGYTFGSGTRLTVV.

The chain couples TRBV10-3 to TRBJ2-1; the D gene is possibly TRBD2 (5 bases). Germline V gene data show CDR1 as ENHRY and CDR2 as SYGVKD. The V end was cut by 9 bases, the J end by 8 bases, with 17 bases between. This CDR3 region has 13 residues. The CDR3 bases are TGTGCCATACAAGGGCGTGGGGAGTATGAGCAGTTCTTC. It codes for CAIQGRGEYEQFF.

The chain recombines TRBV25-1 with TRBJ1-2; D gene unclear. Deletions cut 10 bases from V and 4 bases from J, with 16 bases between. The germline CDR1 and CDR2 sequences are MGHDK and SYGVNS. This CDR3 spans 13 amino acids. This CDR3 is CATGREGVYGYTF. The CDR3 DNA reads TGTGCCACCGGGAGAGAGGGTGTCTATGGCTACACCTTC.

The chain employs TRBV27 and TRBJ2-1, with 8 positions matching TRBD2. V lost 2 bases, J lost 6 bases, and 6 bases stayed unmatched. The CDR3 contains 15 residues. Germline CDR1 reads MNHEY; CDR2 reads SMNVEV (reference sequence). CDR3 protein: CASSLGGGPLNEQFF. The CDR3 DNA is TGTGCCAGCAGTTTAGGCGGGGGGCCCCTCAATGAGCAGTTCTTC.

DNA for the CDR3: TGTGCCAGCAGCAAAGCAGTAGACAGTTGGGGGACCCAGTACTTC. Amino acids: CASSKAVDSWGTQYF. The J gene is TRBJ2-5, the V gene TRBV21-1; the table's D gene call, TRBD1, was not cross checked with the DNA. TRBV21-1 is marked as a pseudogene. This CDR3 has 15 residues.

CDR3 protein: CAISESYEQFF. In DNA form, the CDR3 reads TGTGCCATCAGTGAGTCCTATGAGCAGTTCTTC. The J gene is TRBJ2-1, the V gene TRBV10-3; no firm D call. V lost 0 bases and J lost 8, with 2 bases in between. The CDR3 consists of 11 residues. Per the germline V gene, CDR1 is ENHRY and CDR2 is SYGVKD.

The chain combines TRBV19 with TRBJ2-5, with 7 bases aligning to TRBD1. Trimming took 5 bases from V and 4 from J; bases not matched to a gene: 4. The CDR3 covers 13 residues. Looked up from germline, CDR1 is LNHDA and CDR2 is SQIVND (reference sequence). The CDR3: CASSGTVGETQYF. Here the CDR3 DNA reads TGTGCCAGTAGTGGGACAGTAGGAGAGACCCAGTACTTC.

This clone was found a few times. This chain joins TRBV19 and TRBJ1-5; 8 bases are a match to TRBD1. The trim removed 10 bases at V and 1 base at J, leaving 3 bases unmatched. The CDR3 has 13 amino acids. CDR1 LNHDA and CDR2 SQIVND come from the germline V gene (reference sequence). Here the CDR3 reads CATRQGSNQPQHF. CDR3 in DNA: TGTGCCACTAGACAGGGGAGCAATCAGCCCCAGCATTTT.

The CDR3 loop is CASSLDWRFEAFF. The CDR3 bases are TGCGCCAGCAGCTTGGACTGGAGGTTTGAAGCTTTCTTT. V gene TRBV5-1 combines with J gene TRBJ1-1; D ambiguous. With 0 bases removed from V and 7 bases from J, the gap between germline ends came to 10 bases. Looked up from germline, CDR1 is SGHRS and CDR2 is YFSETQ. This CDR3 comprises 13 residues.

The chain employs TRBV7-6 and TRBJ2-7, with 8 positions matching TRBD1. Germline V CDR1 and CDR2: SGHVS, FNYEAQ. V trimming: 3 bases; J trimming: 5 bases; junction bases outside the gene matches: 6. This CDR3 region has 14 residues. CDR3 in amino acids: CASSFGTGSNEQYF. The CDR3 DNA sequence: TGTGCCAGCAGCTTTGGGACAGGTAGCAACGAGCAGTACTTC.

The V and J genes are TRBV28 and TRBJ2-1; 12 bases align to TRBD2. The CDR3 totals 16 residues. Germline assignment: CDR1 MDHEN and CDR2 SYDVKM. The junction had 8 bases not matched to a gene; V was cut back by 6 bases and J by 5 bases. The CDR3 DNA reads TGTGCCAGCAGCCCACTGACTAGCGGGGGAAACAATGAGCAGTTCTTC. It is translated as CASSPLTSGGNNEQFF.

The chain joins TRBV5-1 to TRBJ2-7; D might be TRBD1 (5 bases). V was trimmed by 0 bases and J by 6 bases, leaving 13 bases between them. Germline-derived CDR1 and CDR2 are SGHRS and YFSETQ. This CDR3 is 14 amino acids long. In DNA, the CDR3 is TGCGCCAGCAGCTTGGATGGGGCTCTAGGCGAGCAGTACTTC. It yields the protein CASSLDGALGEQYF.

The rearrangement joins TRBV6-6 to TRBJ2-1; weak D call: TRBD2 (6 bases). The germline gives CDR1 MNHNY, CDR2 SVGAGI (reference sequence). Trimming shortened V by 0 bases and J by 4 bases, and 13 bases separated the two germline ends. The CDR3 runs to 16 residues. In DNA, the CDR3 is TGTGCCAGCAGTTACTCCGTCGGGAGTTCTTACAATGAGCAGTTCTTC. Amino acid sequence: CASSYSVGSSYNEQFF.

The chain employs TRBV30 and TRBJ1-1; tentatively, D is TRBD1 (5 bases). CDR1 is GTSNPN and CDR2 is SVGIG in the germline V gene (reference sequence). The CDR3 totals 15 residues. Trimming shortened V by 2 bases and J by 4 bases, and 17 bases separated the two germline ends. The CDR3: CAWSHEQELGTEAFF. DNA of the CDR3: TGTGCCTGGAGTCACGAACAGGAGCTGGGCACTGAAGCTTTCTTT.

The chain uses TRBV6-6 and TRBJ1-5; D remains unclear. This CDR3 spans 15 amino acids. Trimming stripped 8 bases from V and 0 bases from J, with 14 bases between. Germline loops: CDR1 MNHNY, CDR2 SVGAGI (reference sequence). CDR3 in DNA: TGTGCCAGCCTCTTCCAGGTGAATAGCAATCAGCCCCAGCATTTT. Protein: CASLFQVNSNQPQHF.

This clone was recorded once. V usage is TRBV5-8 and J usage is TRBJ1-5; D perhaps matches TRBD1 (6 bases). With 4 bases removed from V and 7 bases from J, the gap between germline ends came to 15 bases. Germline V lookup: CDR1 SGHTS, CDR2 YDEGEE. This CDR3 is 14 amino acids long. This chain's CDR3 is CASSPRGAIQPQHF. The CDR3 nucleotides are TGTGCCAGCAGCCCTCGGGGGGCGATACAGCCCCAGCATTTT.

The J gene is TRBJ2-4, the V gene TRBV30; 9 bases fit TRBD1. This CDR3 is 13 amino acids long. CDR1 and CDR2 (germline): GTSNPN, SVGIG (reference sequence). J lost 5 bases, V lost 1 base, and 0 bases had no gene match. The DNA of the CDR3 is TGTGCCTGGAGTGGGACAGGGGAAAACATTCAGTACTTC. It codes for CAWSGTGENIQYF.

The gene calls are TRBV9 and TRBJ2-2; TRBD1 matches at 7 bases. There are 15 residues in the CDR3. From germline, CDR1 is SGDLS and CDR2 YYNGEE. The ends lost 0 bases at V and 5 bases at J; junction bases unmatched: 4. The CDR3 coding sequence is TGTGCCAGCAGCGTAGCTTTACAGGGGACCGGGGAGCTGTTTTTT. Translation gives CASSVALQGTGELFF.

The V and J genes are TRBV13 and TRBJ1-6, with TRBD1 matching 7 bases. This CDR3 comprises 14 residues. The germline V gene has CDR1 PRHDT and CDR2 FYEKMQ (reference sequence). Trimming cost V 0 bases and J 9 bases; bases outside gene matches: 2. CDR3 DNA: TGTGCCAGCAGCTTAGGACAGGGGACTTCACCCCTCCACTTT. It translates to CASSLGQGTSPLHF.

The J gene is TRBJ2-7, the V gene TRBV5-5; possibly TRBD2 for D (7 bases). Trimming removed 4 bases from V and 11 bases from J, with 19 bases in between. The CDR3 loop spans 13 amino acids. CDR1 is SGHKS, CDR2 YYEKEE, per germline (reference sequence). CDR3 loop: CASSLPGAGDEYF. CDR3 nucleotide sequence: TGTGCCAGCAGCCTCCCGGGGGCGGGGGATGAGTACTTC.

The CDR3 reads CAISGTGVSTGELFF. The CDR3 coding sequence is TGTGCCATCAGTGGTACAGGGGTAAGCACCGGGGAGCTGTTTTTT. This chain links TRBV10-3 with TRBJ2-2; 7 bases match TRBD1. V shed 4 bases, J shed 4 bases, and the junction held 6 bases outside the gene matches. Looked up from germline, CDR1 is ENHRY and CDR2 is SYGVKD. The CDR3 runs 15 residues.